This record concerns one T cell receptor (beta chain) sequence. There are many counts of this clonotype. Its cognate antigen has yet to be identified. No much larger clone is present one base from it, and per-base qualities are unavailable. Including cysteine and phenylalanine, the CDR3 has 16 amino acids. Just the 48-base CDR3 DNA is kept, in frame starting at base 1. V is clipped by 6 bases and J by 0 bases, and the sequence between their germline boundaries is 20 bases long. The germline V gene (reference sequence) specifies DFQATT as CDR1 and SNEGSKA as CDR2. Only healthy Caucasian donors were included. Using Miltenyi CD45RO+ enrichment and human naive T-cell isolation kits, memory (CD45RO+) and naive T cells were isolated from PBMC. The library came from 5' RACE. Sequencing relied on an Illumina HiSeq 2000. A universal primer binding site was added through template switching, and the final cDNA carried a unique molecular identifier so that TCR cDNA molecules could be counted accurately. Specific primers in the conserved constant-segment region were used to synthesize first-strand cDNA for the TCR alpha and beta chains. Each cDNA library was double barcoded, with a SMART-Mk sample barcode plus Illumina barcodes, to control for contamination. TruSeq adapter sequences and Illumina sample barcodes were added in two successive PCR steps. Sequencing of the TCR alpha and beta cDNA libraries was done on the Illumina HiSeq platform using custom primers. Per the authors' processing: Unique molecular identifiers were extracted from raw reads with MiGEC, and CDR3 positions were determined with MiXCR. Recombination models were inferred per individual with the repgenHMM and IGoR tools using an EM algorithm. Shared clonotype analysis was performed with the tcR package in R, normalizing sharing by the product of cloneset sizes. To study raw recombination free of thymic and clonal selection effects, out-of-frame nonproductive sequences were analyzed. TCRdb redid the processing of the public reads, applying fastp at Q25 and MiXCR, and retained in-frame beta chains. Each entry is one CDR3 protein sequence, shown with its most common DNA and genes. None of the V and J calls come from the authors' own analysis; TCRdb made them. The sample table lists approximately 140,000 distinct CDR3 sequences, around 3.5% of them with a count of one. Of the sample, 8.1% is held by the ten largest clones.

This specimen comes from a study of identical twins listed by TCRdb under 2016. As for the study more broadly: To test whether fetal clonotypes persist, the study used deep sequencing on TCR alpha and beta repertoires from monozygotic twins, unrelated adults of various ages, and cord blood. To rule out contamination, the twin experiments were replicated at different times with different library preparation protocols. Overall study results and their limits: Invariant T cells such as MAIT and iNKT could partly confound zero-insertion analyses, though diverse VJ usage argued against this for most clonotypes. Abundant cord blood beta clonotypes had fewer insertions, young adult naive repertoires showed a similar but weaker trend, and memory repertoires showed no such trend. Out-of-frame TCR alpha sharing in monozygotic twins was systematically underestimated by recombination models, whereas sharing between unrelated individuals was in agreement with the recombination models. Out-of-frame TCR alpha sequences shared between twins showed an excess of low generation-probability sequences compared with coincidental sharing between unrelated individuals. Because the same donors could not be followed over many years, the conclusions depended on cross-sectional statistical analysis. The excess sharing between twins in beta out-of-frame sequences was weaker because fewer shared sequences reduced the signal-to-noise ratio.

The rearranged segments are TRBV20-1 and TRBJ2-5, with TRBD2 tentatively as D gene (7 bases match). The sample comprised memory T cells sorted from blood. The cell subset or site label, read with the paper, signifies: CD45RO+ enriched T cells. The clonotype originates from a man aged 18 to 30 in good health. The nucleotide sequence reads TGCAGTGCCACCCCTTGGGGGCGGGAGAACCAAGAGACCCAGTACTTC. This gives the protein CSATPWGRENQETQYF.